A single sample gave rise to the 17 T cell receptor beta chains below, sequenced in a study of OX40 agonist ivuxolimab in advanced cancers. TCRdb keeps only in-frame clones here, not all; method: immunoSEQ multiplex PCR. Here the sample spans tens of thousands of clones, approximately 88% being singletons. Sequences were derived from CD4+ or CD8+ T cells sorted from blood, sampled in a trial of the OX40 agonist ivuxolimab. These receptors came from an adult with an advanced solid tumor such as melanoma, head and neck, liver or kidney cancer.

The chain recombines TRBV4-1 with TRBJ1-3, with D unresolved. CDR3 length equals 14 residues. Germline V CDR1 and CDR2: MGHRA, YSYEKL. V was pared by 1 base and J by 1 base, with 5 bases between. CDR3 in amino acids: CASSQGHSGNTIYF. The CDR3 DNA is TGCGCCAGCAGCCAAGGCCATTCTGGAAACACCATATATTTT.

This rearrangement joins TRBV6-4 to TRBJ1-1; D uncertain. The V end was cut by 6 bases, the J end by 1 base, with 9 bases between. The germline gives CDR1 MRHNA, CDR2 SNTAGT. CDR3 length: 13 residues. The CDR3 here is CASSLGKNTEAFF. The CDR3 DNA is TGTGCCAGCAGCCTCGGGAAGAACACTGAAGCTTTCTTT.

This clone was seen once. The genes are TRBV19 and TRBJ2-5; a possible D gene is TRBD1 (5 bases). V dropped 5 bases and J dropped 3 bases, with 7 bases sitting between them. Germline lookup yields CDR1 LNHDA and CDR2 SQIVND (reference sequence). This CDR3 comprises 12 residues. This chain's CDR3 is CASSRREETQYF. CDR3 nucleotide sequence: TGTGCCAGTAGTCGCAGGGAAGAGACCCAGTACTTC. The full variable domain, with the rest looked up from reference TRBV19 and TRBJ2-5, is DGGITQSPKYLFRKEGQNVTLSCEQNLNHDAMYWYRQDPGQGLRLIYYSQIVNDFQKGDIAEGYSVSREKKESFPLTVTSAQKNPTAFYLCASSRREETQYFGPGTRLLVL.

The chain joins TRBV9 to TRBJ2-1; 7 nucleotides agree with TRBD2. Germline V lookup: CDR1 SGDLS, CDR2 YYNGEE. V was clipped by 2 bases and J by 9 bases; unmatched bases: 11. The CDR3 totals 15 residues. The chain's CDR3 is CASSVAGTNFPEQFF. Here the CDR3 DNA reads TGTGCCAGCAGCGTTGCCGGGACTAACTTTCCTGAGCAGTTCTTC.

The chain carries TRBV10-3 and TRBJ1-4, with 8 nucleotides matching TRBD1. This CDR3 is 13 amino acids long. Germline CDR1 reads ENHRY; CDR2 reads SYGVKD. V shed 4 bases, J shed 8 bases, and the junction held 3 bases outside the gene matches. The chain's CDR3 is CAISGTGQEKLFF. CDR3 DNA: TGTGCCATCAGTGGGACAGGGCAAGAAAAACTGTTTTTT.

The chain recombines TRBV19 with TRBJ1-4; 10 bases agree with TRBD1. The germline V gene has CDR1 LNHDA and CDR2 SQIVND (reference sequence). V lost 8 bases to trimming and J lost 7 bases; unmatched junction nucleotides: 4. The CDR3 has 13 residues. CDR3 protein: CASSDRGGEKLFF. For the CDR3, the DNA is TGTGCCAGTTCGGACAGGGGGGGTGAAAAACTGTTTTTT.

The rearrangement uses TRBV4-1 and TRBJ1-5, with D maybe TRBD1 (6 bases). The V gene lost 4 bases and the J gene lost 6 bases, with 16 bases spanning the gap. CDR3 length: 15 amino acids. Germline V lookup: CDR1 MGHRA, CDR2 YSYEKL. CDR3 region: CASSPLGGAGQPQHF. The CDR3 region has the DNA TGCGCCAGCAGCCCCCTCGGGGGGGCAGGTCAGCCCCAGCATTTT.

This chain links TRBV5-1 with TRBJ1-2; TRBD1 aligns across 7 bases. V gave up 2 bases and J gave up 8 bases; unmatched junction bases: 15. The CDR3 loop spans 16 amino acids. Per germline, CDR1 SGHRS and CDR2 YFSETQ. CDR3 sequence (DNA): TGCGCCAGCAGCTTTTCCTTGGGAGGGGGCGCGAAAGGCTACACCTTC. Its translation is CASSFSLGGGAKGYTF.

V is TRBV7-9 and J is TRBJ1-1; 7 bases map to TRBD1. Unmatched junction bases numbered 7, after V lost 2 bases and J lost 7 bases. This CDR3 is 14 amino acids long. CDR1 and CDR2 (germline): SEHNR, FQNEAQ (reference sequence). This chain's CDR3 is CASSLTTGEGEAFF. The CDR3 DNA sequence: TGTGCCAGCAGCTTAACCACAGGGGAGGGTGAAGCTTTCTTT.

This chain connects TRBV18 to TRBJ1-2, with D possibly TRBD1 on 5 matching bases. The CDR3 is 16 amino acids. The germline V gene encodes CDR1 KGHSH and CDR2 LQKENI. V was trimmed by 3 bases and J by 1 base, leaving 15 bases between them. The DNA of the CDR3 is TGTGCCAGCTCACCTGCCCCAGGGAGGGGTAACTATGGCTACACCTTC. Its protein product is CASSPAPGRGNYGYTF.

The chain couples TRBV11-2 to TRBJ1-5, with unresolved D. The CDR3 runs 13 residues. V lost 1 base, J lost 4 bases, and 5 bases lay in between. CDR1 and CDR2 (germline): SGHAT, FQNNGV. CDR3 protein: CASSLVWNQPQHF. The CDR3 bases are TGTGCCAGCAGCTTAGTGTGGAATCAGCCCCAGCATTTT.

This clone occurred a few times. The chain uses TRBV12-5 and TRBJ1-2; 8 nucleotides line up with TRBD1. Germline trimming cut 4 bases from V and 1 base from J; bases unmatched to any gene: 5. Germline CDR1 and CDR2: LGHNT and FRNRAP. CDR3 length: 15 amino acids. The CDR3 loop reads CASGSGQGDNYGYTF. The CDR3 DNA sequence: TGTGCTAGTGGTTCCGGACAGGGAGATAACTATGGCTACACCTTC.

The chain employs TRBV5-1 and TRBJ1-1, with D unclear. Germline V gene sequence: CDR1 SGHRS, CDR2 YFSETQ. The CDR3 extends over 14 amino acids. V was cut by 1 base and J by 0 bases, with 7 bases left in between. CDR3: CASSLWSMNTEAFF. CDR3 nucleotides: TGCGCCAGCAGCTTGTGGTCTATGAACACTGAAGCTTTCTTT.

This sequence joins TRBV11-2 and TRBJ1-1; D gene uncertain. V lost 1 base and J lost 0, with 9 bases in between. CDR3 size: 15 residues. The germline CDR1 and CDR2 sequences are SGHAT and FQNNGV. The CDR3 coding sequence is TGTGCCAGCAGCTTAGGTGTCGGGATGAACACTGAAGCTTTCTTT. This codes for CASSLGVGMNTEAFF.

The V and J genes are TRBV7-2 and TRBJ2-3; D remains ambiguous. CDR1 and CDR2 from the germline V gene are SGHTA and FQGNSA. This CDR3 has 14 residues. Between the trimmed V and J ends, which lost 0 bases and 1 base, there was a span of 5 bases. The CDR3 DNA reads TGTGCCAGCAGCTTAGCGCCTGGCACAGATACGCAGTATTTT. Encoded protein: CASSLAPGTDTQYF. Filled out from reference TRBV7-2 and TRBJ2-3, the complete variable domain reads GAGVSQSPSNKVTEKGKDVELRCDPISGHTALYWYRQSLGQGLEFLIYFQGNSAPDKSGLPSDRFSAERTGGSVSTLTIQRTQQEDSAVYLCASSLAPGTDTQYFGPGTRLTVL.

The chain has TRBV4-1 and TRBJ2-1; possibly TRBD1 or TRBD2 for D (5 bases each). Germline values: CDR1 MGHRA, CDR2 YSYEKL. The CDR3 covers 14 residues. Trimming took off 5 bases at V and 6 bases at J, with 14 bases between the two ends. In nucleotides, the CDR3 is TGCGCCAGCAGCTTAACCGGGGCAAGCAATGAGCAGTTCTTC. Translating it yields CASSLTGASNEQFF.

The CDR3 nucleotides are TGTGCCAGCAGCCAAGATCCCCGATACCTGGGAACTAATGAAAAACTGTTTTTT. Protein sequence: CASSQDPRYLGTNEKLFF. V gene TRBV4-2 combines with J gene TRBJ1-4, with D hard to call. V lost 0 bases and J lost 1, with 15 bases in between. The CDR3 is 18 residues long. Germline V gene lookup returns CDR1 LGHNA and CDR2 YNFKEQ.